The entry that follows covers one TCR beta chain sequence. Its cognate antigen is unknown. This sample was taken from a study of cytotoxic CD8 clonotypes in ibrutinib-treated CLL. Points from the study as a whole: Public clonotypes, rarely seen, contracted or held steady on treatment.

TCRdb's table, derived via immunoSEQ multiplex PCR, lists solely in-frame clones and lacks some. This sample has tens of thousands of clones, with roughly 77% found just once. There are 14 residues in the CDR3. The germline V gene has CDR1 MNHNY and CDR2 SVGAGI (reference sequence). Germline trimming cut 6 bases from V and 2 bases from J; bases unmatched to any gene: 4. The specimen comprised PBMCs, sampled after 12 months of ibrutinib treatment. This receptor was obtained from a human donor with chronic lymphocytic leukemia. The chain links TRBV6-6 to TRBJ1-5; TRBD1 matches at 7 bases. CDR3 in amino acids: CASRQTGRNQPQHF. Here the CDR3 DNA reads TGTGCCAGCAGGCAGACAGGGCGCAATCAGCCCCAGCATTTT.